A selection of T cell receptor beta chains follows, all from one sample in a study of shared clonotypes between healthy human individuals. Profiling relied on immunoSEQ multiplex PCR, and the TCRdb table lists in-frame clones only, not all of them. This sample has 2.3 million or so clones, with 93% found just once. The sequenced material came from naive CD4+ T cells from PBMCs. Every receptor here comes from a man aged 18 to 30 in good health. Some clones in this sample may be carry-over from other donors' samples. CDR3s include the opening cysteine and the closing phenylalanine or tryptophan. D genes are given only for firm matches. Clone size, where shown, is once, few, many, or a class for clones that have expanded.

J | D | V | size | DNA | CDR3
TRBJ2-7 | - | TRBV6-1 | - | TGTGCCAGCAGTGAAACCCGGACAAGTTCCTACGAGCAGTACTTC | CASSETRTSSYEQYF
TRBJ2-7 | TRBD2 | TRBV7-3 | - | TGTGCCAGCAGCTTATCCACTAGCGGTACCACCTACGAGCAGTACTTC | CASSLSTSGTTYEQYF
TRBJ1-1 | TRBD1 | TRBV11-3 | - | TGTGCCAGCAGCCCCCGGACAGGGAGTACTGAAGCTTTCTTT | CASSPRTGSTEAFF
TRBJ2-2 | TRBD1 | TRBV6-5 | - | TGTGCCAGCAGGGACAGGGTGTATCCTACCGGGGAGCTGTTTTTT | CASRDRVYPTGELFF
TRBJ2-3 | - | TRBV7-2 | - | TGTGCCAGCAGCTTAGGGAGCCCGGGCACAGATACGCAGTATTTT | CASSLGSPGTDTQYF
TRBJ1-1 | - | TRBV11-1 | few | TGTGCCAGCAGCCTCGGACGGAACACTGAAGCTTTCTTT | CASSLGRNTEAFF
TRBJ2-1 | TRBD2 | TRBV27 | - | TGTGCCAGCAGTCCTCGCGGGACTAGCAGGTCCAATGAGCAGTTCTTC | CASSPRGTSRSNEQFF
TRBJ2-1 | TRBD2 | TRBV14 | - | TGTGCCAGCAGCCTGCGGGAGAGGGTTTACAATGAGCAGTTCTTC | CASSLRERVYNEQFF
TRBJ1-1 | - | TRBV18 | - | TGTGCCAGCTCACCGGGCTCGGGGGGGACTGAAGCTTTCTTT | CASSPGSGGTEAFF
TRBJ2-5 | TRBD2 | TRBV5-1 | - | TGCGCCAGCAGCTTGTTGGTGGGAGGGATCCAAGAGACCCAGTACTTC | CASSLLVGGIQETQYF
TRBJ2-7 | - | TRBV28 | - | TGTGCCAGCAGTTTAGAGGCGGGGAGGGAGCAGTACTTC | CASSLEAGREQYF
TRBJ1-2 | - | TRBV28 | few | TGTGCCAGCAGTTCCCCTCATGGGGGGACGGGCTATGGCTACACCTTC | CASSSPHGGTGYGYTF
TRBJ1-5 | TRBD1 | TRBV10-3 | once | TGTGCCATCAGAGCCGGACAGGGTAGCAATCAGCCCCAGCATTTT | CAIRAGQGSNQPQHF
TRBJ2-7 | TRBD1 | TRBV6-6 | - | TGTGCCAGCAGTAAAGAGACAGGGGCCACAACCTACGAGCAGTACTTC | CASSKETGATTYEQYF
TRBJ1-4 | - | TRBV5-5 | once | TGTGCCAGCAGTTACTTGGGGGCGACTAATGAAAAACTGTTTTTT | CASSYLGATNEKLFF
TRBJ2-2 | - | TRBV14 | once | TGTGCCAGCAGCCAAGATTTCGGTAGGGTGTCGAACACCGGGGAGCTGTTTTTT | CASSQDFGRVSNTGELFF